Presented here are 2 T cell receptor beta chains from one specimen sequenced in a study of blood T cells in healthy people across ages. Through a sample-barcoded 5' primer and a J-beta primer mix, a second PCR was run for roughly 7 to 11 cycles. TCRdb passed the 5' RACE reads through MiXCR, listing each CDR3 protein once. This table holds about 1.1 million distinct CDR3 sequences, roughly two fifths found once. Specimen: blood. Receptor source: a man between 18 and 29 years old in good health.

This chain links TRBV7-2 with TRBJ2-4; possible D gene TRBD1, 5 bases. The J call may be faulty, since TRBJ2-7 better matches the DNA end. From germline, CDR1 is SGHTA and CDR2 FQGNSA. The CDR3 has 16 amino acids. CDR3 bases: TGTGCCAGCAGCTTAGAAGCAGGGTTCGTGTCCTACGAGCAGTACTTC. Translation gives CASSLEAGFVSYEQYF.

In its sample, this clonotype was seen once. CDR3 in DNA: TGTGCCAGCAGCTTAACGGAAGGGGACACTGAAGCTTTCTTT. Translated: CASSLTEGDTEAFF. V usage is TRBV7-3 and J usage is TRBJ1-1, with a weak D call TRBD1 (5 bases). Germline lookup yields CDR1 SGHTA and CDR2 FQGTGA. Trimming took off 0 bases at V and 3 bases at J, with 8 bases between the two ends. CDR3 length: 14 amino acids.